This TCR beta chain came from a study of PD-1 blockade in classical Hodgkin lymphoma. Autologous stem cell transplantation was followed by relapse in every patient, and brentuximab vedotin exposure varied. Method: immunoSEQ multiplex PCR; TCRdb's copy keeps in-frame clones and lacks some. The data hold some 96,000 clones, with around four fifths observed a single time. Only one count was recorded for this clone. The sample in question was peripheral blood mononuclear cells (PBMCs), obtained at baseline. The origin of this receptor is a human donor with classical Hodgkin lymphoma.

The CDR3 protein is CASSRGLYEQYF. CDR3 DNA sequence: TGTGCCAGCAGCAGGGGGCTCTACGAGCAGTACTTC. The rearrangement links TRBV11-2 to TRBJ2-7; 7 positions agree with TRBD1. The germline gives CDR1 SGHAT, CDR2 FQNNGV. With V trimmed by 5 bases and J by 3 bases, 1 base remained unmatched. CDR3 length: 12 amino acids.